Described below is a single T cell receptor beta chain sequence and its context. Reverse transcribed after extraction, RNA yielded cDNA as the sequencing template. Produced via immunoSEQ multiplex PCR; TCRdb's table is partial and in-frame only. The top ten clones hold about 1.5% of a sample with some 170,000 clones, almost 65% of them seen once. Sorted populations comprised CD4+ and CD8+ T cells obtained from PBMCs. This sample stems from a study of CD8+ T cells in alopecia areata. Trimming removed 6 bases at V and 9 bases at J, with 19 bases between. Per the germline V gene, CDR1 is SQVTM and CDR2 is ANQGSEA. CDR3 length: 13 residues.

This TCR was sampled from a human donor with alopecia areata. This rearrangement joins TRBV29-1 to TRBJ2-3; TRBD1 or TRBD2 may be the D gene (6 bases each). Sequences were derived from CD4+ T cells sorted from blood, sampled at week 0. In nucleotides, the CDR3 is TGCAGCGTCCGCGGGACACGGGCTGGCACGCAGTATTTT. Residues: CSVRGTRAGTQYF.